What follows describes a single TCR beta chain. Its target is unknown. For every donor, one blood sample of approximately 2.3 ml was drawn. This entry belongs to a study of monozygotic twins with inflammatory bowel disease. UMIs incorporating a 6-nucleotide sample barcode were appended by means of template switching. Using the 5' RACE reads, TCRdb records one entry per CDR3 protein without DNA. The data include around 230,000 distinct CDR3 sequences; the top ten clones carry 1.5% to 2%. The study, taken as a whole, reports: Whereas healthy co-twins had higher TCRbeta diversity (inverse Simpson), IBD patients had lower diversity. The analysis yielded no support for one strong signal or clonotype associated with IBD.

The CDR3 length is 15 residues. Per the germline V gene, CDR1 is SNHLY and CDR2 is FYNNEI. The origin of this receptor is a human donor with ulcerative colitis or Crohn's disease, or a healthy co-twin of an affected twin (not recorded which). Sequenced: blood. J is TRBJ2-5 and V is TRBV2; TCRdb reports TRBD2, a call that lacks DNA to check it against. CDR3 sequence reads: CASPGVAGGHETQYF. Full variable domain (outside the CDR3, taken from reference TRBV2 and TRBJ2-5): EPEVTQTPSHQVTQMGQEVILRCVPISNHLYFYWYRQILGQKVEFLVSFYNNEISEKSEIFDDQFSVERPDGSNFTLKIRSTKLEDSAMYFCASPGVAGGHETQYFGPGTRLLVL.